The 22 T cell receptor beta chains listed next were all sequenced from one sample in a study of CDR3 diversity in severe acne. Each CDR3 protein is one row after TCRdb ran MiXCR on the PCR reads. The sample has more than 70,000 distinct CDR3 sequences, 45% to 55% seen once. The sequenced sample consisted of blood. Source of these receptors: a male donor in good health, serving as a control.

The gene calls are TRBV20-1 and TRBJ1-2, with no clear D. The CDR3 totals 11 residues. Trimming pared 7 bases from V and 0 bases from J, leaving 6 bases between. Germline loops: CDR1 DFQATT, CDR2 SNEGSKA (reference sequence). The CDR3 sequence: CSEPTNYGYTF. The CDR3 DNA reads TGCAGTGAACCCACTAACTATGGCTACACCTTC.

The gene calls are TRBV20-1 and TRBJ2-5; 12 bases match TRBD1. CDR3 length equals 17 residues. Per the germline V gene, CDR1 is DFQATT and CDR2 is SNEGSKA (reference sequence). Trimming removed 0 bases from V and 5 bases from J; junction bases left unmatched: 10. The CDR3 loop reads CSARDGEGTGGAETQYF. The DNA for the CDR3 is TGCAGTGCTAGAGATGGGGAAGGGACAGGGGGCGCGGAGACCCAGTACTTC.

This clonotype has just a few counts. V usage is TRBV6-1 and J usage is TRBJ1-2; D is unclear. V gave up 5 bases and J gave up 2 bases, with 9 bases separating them. Germline V gene data show CDR1 as MNHNS and CDR2 as SASEGT. The CDR3 runs 13 residues. CDR3: CASSYIGNYGYTF. The CDR3 DNA follows: TGTGCCAGCAGTTACATCGGGAACTATGGCTACACCTTC.

The rearrangement joins TRBV2 to TRBJ2-1; 12 bases fit TRBD2. The CDR3 sequence is 15 residues long. V shed 4 bases and J 8 bases; nucleotides not matched to a gene: 6. CDR1 is SNHLY and CDR2 is FYNNEI in the germline V gene. Here the CDR3 DNA reads TGTGCCAGCAGTGTTGCTAGCGGGAGGGCCTATGAGCAGTTCTTC. Translated: CASSVASGRAYEQFF. The entire variable domain, with the rest obtained from reference TRBV2 and TRBJ2-1, is as follows: EPEVTQTPSHQVTQMGQEVILRCVPISNHLYFYWYRQILGQKVEFLVSFYNNEISEKSEIFDDQFSVERPDGSNFTLKIRSTKLEDSAMYFCASSVASGRAYEQFFGPGTRLTVL.

This clonotype was recorded a few times. V is TRBV27 and J is TRBJ2-5, with TRBD1 as a possible D gene (5 bases). Trimming left V 5 bases short and J 2 bases short, with 18 bases between. The germline V gene has CDR1 MNHEY and CDR2 SMNVEV (reference sequence). The CDR3 runs 16 residues. For the CDR3, the DNA is TGTGCCAGCAGTCCCCAGGGTGGATGGCTACAAGAGACCCAGTACTTC. Protein product: CASSPQGGWLQETQYF.

The chain uses TRBV2 and TRBJ1-5; D possibly corresponds to TRBD1 (6 bases). CDR1 is SNHLY and CDR2 is FYNNEI in the germline V gene. The CDR3 loop spans 14 amino acids. V was pared by 6 bases and J by 4 bases, with 13 bases between. This CDR3 reads CASRSTGTNQPQHF. The DNA of the CDR3 is TGTGCCAGCAGATCCACAGGGACAAATCAGCCCCAGCATTTT.

This clonotype is termed medium-sized. The chain links TRBV2 to TRBJ2-1; D is perhaps TRBD2 (5 bases). V shed 6 bases and J shed 4 bases, with 7 bases lying between them. Germline values: CDR1 SNHLY, CDR2 FYNNEI. This CDR3 region has 12 residues. CDR3 amino acids: CASREAYNEQFF. The CDR3 region has the DNA TGTGCCAGCAGGGAGGCTTACAATGAGCAGTTCTTC. Looking up the rest from reference TRBV2 and TRBJ2-1 gives the full variable domain: EPEVTQTPSHQVTQMGQEVILRCVPISNHLYFYWYRQILGQKVEFLVSFYNNEISEKSEIFDDQFSVERPDGSNFTLKIRSTKLEDSAMYFCASREAYNEQFFGPGTRLTVL.

The J gene is TRBJ2-7, the V gene TRBV7-2; 15 bases agree with TRBD2. The length of the CDR3 is 18 residues. J was trimmed by 2 bases and V by 2 bases; bases with no gene match: 7. Germline V gene data show CDR1 as SGHTA and CDR2 as FQGNSA. CDR3 nucleotides: TGTGCCAGCAGCTTATACGGGGGACTAGCGGGGGGAGCCTACGAGCAGTACTTC. Translating gives CASSLYGGLAGGAYEQYF.

This sequence joins TRBV5-8 and TRBJ2-5; no firm D call. CDR3 length: 14 residues. The germline V gene has CDR1 SGHTS and CDR2 YDEGEE. The ends were cut back, 7 bases at V and 0 bases at J, with 13 bases in the middle. The CDR3 loop reads CASSPPQYQETQYF. The CDR3, as DNA: TGTGCCAGCTCACCACCCCAGTACCAAGAGACCCAGTACTTC.

The chain uses TRBV5-8 and TRBJ2-7; 12 bases are a match to TRBD2. The CDR3 consists of 18 residues. Trimming at V came to 5 bases and at J to 5 bases, leaving 17 bases not matched to a gene. Looked up from germline, CDR1 is SGHTS and CDR2 is YDEGEE. The CDR3, as DNA: TGTGCCAGCAGTTCTACGGGACCGCTAGCGGGAGGGCCTGACGAGCAGTACTTC. Translation gives CASSSTGPLAGGPDEQYF.

J is TRBJ1-1 and V is TRBV2; D might be TRBD1 (5 bases). Germline assignment: CDR1 SNHLY and CDR2 FYNNEI. The V gene lost 6 bases and the J gene lost 4 bases, with 6 bases spanning the gap. The CDR3 length is 11 residues. CDR3 region: CASRTVTEAFF. Written as DNA, the CDR3 is TGTGCCAGCAGGACAGTCACTGAAGCTTTCTTT.

This sequence joins TRBV11-2 and TRBJ2-7; possibly TRBD2 for D (5 bases). CDR3 length: 16 amino acids. Deletions cut 5 bases from V and 3 bases from J, with 20 bases between. The germline CDR1 and CDR2 sequences are SGHAT and FQNNGV. CDR3 residues: CASSPNNRVGVYEQYF. CDR3 DNA sequence: TGTGCCAGCAGCCCGAACAACCGAGTGGGAGTCTACGAGCAGTACTTC.

V gene TRBV20-1 combines with J gene TRBJ2-3, with 13 bases that match TRBD2. The CDR3 spans 18 residues. V shed 2 bases and J 7 bases; nucleotides not matched to a gene: 15. Germline loops: CDR1 DFQATT, CDR2 SNEGSKA (reference sequence). The CDR3 loop is CSARPVGGGLAGPYTQYF. As DNA, the CDR3 is TGCAGTGCTAGACCTGTGGGGGGGGGACTAGCGGGGCCCTATACGCAGTATTTT.

This clonotype was seen at least ten times. J is TRBJ1-5 and V is TRBV10-3, with D hard to call. CDR1 is ENHRY, CDR2 SYGVKD, per germline. CDR3 length: 15 amino acids. The V and J ends lost 2 bases and 0 bases respectively, with 8 bases between them. CDR3 protein: CAISEVASSNQPQHF. In DNA, the CDR3 is TGTGCCATCAGTGAGGTGGCGTCTAGCAATCAGCCCCAGCATTTT.

This clonotype has just a few counts. This CDR3 is CASSYSRGHEQYF. CDR3 nucleotides: TGTGCCAGCAGTTACAGCAGGGGGCACGAGCAGTACTTC. The rearrangement uses TRBV6-5 and TRBJ2-7; 8 bases align to TRBD1. CDR3 length equals 13 residues. V shed 2 bases, J shed 5 bases, and the junction held 2 bases outside the gene matches. The V gene's germline CDR1 is MNHEY and CDR2 SVGAGI.

The rearrangement links TRBV29-1 to TRBJ1-2; D gene unclear. Per the germline V gene, CDR1 is SQVTM and CDR2 is ANQGSEA. The V gene lost 2 bases and the J gene lost 2 bases, with 6 bases spanning the gap. The CDR3 extends over 12 amino acids. The CDR3 region is CSVELGNYGYTF. The CDR3 DNA reads as TGCAGCGTTGAACTTGGGAACTATGGCTACACCTTC.

This clonotype appeared once. Sequence at one end of the junction differs from germline and may be a read error. The rearrangement joins TRBV19 to TRBJ2-7; 10 nucleotides align to TRBD2. The CDR3 covers 15 residues. Looked up from germline, CDR1 is LNHDA and CDR2 is SQIVND (reference sequence). The CDR3 DNA reads as TGCGCCAGTAGTCCCCGGCCTAGCGGGAGTTCCGAGCAGTACTTC. It encodes CASSPRPSGSSEQYF.

The chain is built from TRBV24-1 and TRBJ1-2; D ambiguous. Germline CDR1 and CDR2: KGHDR and SFDVKD. V was clipped by 4 bases and J by 2 bases, with 10 bases between them. This CDR3 is 14 amino acids long. In DNA, the CDR3 is TGTGCCACCAGTGACCTGACACTGAACTATGGCTACACCTTC. Translated, it gives CATSDLTLNYGYTF.

A word on this clonotype: A much larger clone is a single base away; this may be a read error. CDR3 DNA: TGCGCCAGCCTAAGAGTAGCGGGGGGTCCCTACCCCACAGATACGCAGTATTTT. Encoded protein: CASLRVAGGPYPTDTQYF. V is TRBV4-1 and J is TRBJ2-3; the match to TRBD2 covers 10 bases. Germline CDR1 is MGHRA and CDR2 is YSYEKL. The J segment lost 2 bases and the V segment lost 8 bases, leaving 16 bases of the junction unmatched. The CDR3 runs 18 residues.

The chain joins TRBV4-1 to TRBJ2-7; 7 bases map to TRBD1. The trim removed 1 base at V and 4 bases at J, leaving 7 bases unmatched. Germline CDR1 MGHRA, CDR2 YSYEKL. The CDR3 covers 15 residues. The CDR3 loop reads CASSQGTGRYYEQYF. The CDR3 nucleotides are TGCGCCAGCAGCCAAGGGACAGGCCGATATTACGAGCAGTACTTC.

This clonotype was seen many times. The chain is built from TRBV6-2 or TRBV6-3 and TRBJ1-4; D is ambiguous. Germline V CDR1 and CDR2: MNHEY, SVGEGT. This CDR3 has 14 residues. Trimming stripped 6 bases from V and 0 bases from J, with 8 bases between. The CDR3 region is CASRVGSTNEKLFF. CDR3 nucleotide sequence: TGTGCCAGCAGGGTGGGGTCAACTAATGAAAAACTGTTTTTT.

This clonotype was detected many times. The rearrangement links TRBV6-5 to TRBJ1-2; D uncertain. The germline V gene has CDR1 MNHEY and CDR2 SVGAGI. The V end was cut by 2 bases, the J end by 3 bases, with 7 bases between. CDR3 length equals 13 residues. The CDR3 DNA is TGTGCCAGCAGTTACAGGACGGACTATGGCTACACCTTC. This translates into CASSYRTDYGYTF.